This paragraph reports one TCR beta chain. This record comes from a study of shared clonotypes between healthy human individuals. The assay was immunoSEQ multiplex PCR, and TCRdb's table has in-frame clones only and misses some. Of around 2,000,000 clones in the sample, roughly 96% were seen once. The germline V and J ends were trimmed by 5 bases and 0 bases, with 14 bases remaining between them. Looked up from germline, CDR1 is GTSNPN and CDR2 is SVGIG (reference sequence). This CDR3 comprises 15 residues. The chain employs TRBV30 and TRBJ1-5; D uncertain. This receptor was taken from a man aged 18 to 30 in good health. Sequences were obtained from naive CD4+ T cells sorted from blood. Subset defined: CD45RA+ positively selected. CDR3 residues: CAWSHGPYSNQPQHF. The DNA of the CDR3 is TGTGCCTGGTCCCATGGACCTTATAGCAATCAGCCCCAGCATTTT.